This TCR beta chain was documented in a study of post-analysis software for immune sequencing data. Turning to the study itself: The patients showed relapsing-remitting, secondary progressive and progressive-relapsing multiple sclerosis courses.

Study observations and caveats: Elevated frequency relative to controls characterized roughly 5 TRBV segments in patients, TRBV5-6, TRBV5-1 and TRBV20-1 among them.

TCR beta libraries were prepared from cDNA with unique molecular identifiers. T cells, about 0.85 to 11 million of them, yielded about 500,000 cDNA molecules. TCRdb redid the calling of the PCR reads with MiXCR, one entry per CDR3 protein. The sample yields about 200,000 distinct CDR3 sequences, 29% seen once. This clonotype appeared a few times. Its antigen remains unknown. V was clipped by 5 bases and J by 2 bases, with 12 bases between them. Germline V gene lookup returns CDR1 DFQATT and CDR2 SNEGSKA (reference sequence). The CDR3 sequence is 14 residues long. The receptor comes from a girl aged 2 to 17 with multiple sclerosis. Sequenced input: blood. The chain links TRBV20-1 to TRBJ2-2; perhaps TRBD1 as D (6 bases). CDR3 bases: TGCAGTGCTGGGGGACACGATAACACCGGGGAGCTGTTTTTT. It is translated as CSAGGHDNTGELFF.